The next 15 T cell receptor beta chains were all read from a single sample in a study of T cell responses to AZD1222 COVID-19 vaccine. Libraries were prepared by immunoSEQ multiplex PCR; TCRdb keeps only in-frame clonotypes and omits some of them. The sample records some 130,000 clones, roughly 87% being singletons. The sequences come from peripheral blood, collected 28 days after the second AZD1222 dose. The receptors here all came from an adult who received the AZD1222 COVID-19 vaccine.

The gene calls are TRBV7-2 and TRBJ1-2; perhaps TRBD1 as D (6 bases). Germline-derived CDR1 and CDR2 are SGHTA and FQGNSA. V was shortened by 5 bases and J by 2 bases, with 12 bases between the two germline ends. The CDR3 runs to 14 residues. The CDR3 region is CASSQAQGNYGYTF. DNA of the CDR3: TGTGCCAGCAGCCAAGCTCAGGGGAACTATGGCTACACCTTC.

The V and J genes are TRBV5-8 and TRBJ1-4; D is uncertain. Germline V lookup: CDR1 SGHTS, CDR2 YDEGEE. The CDR3 totals 14 residues. V was clipped by 4 bases and J by 5 bases, with 12 bases between them. The CDR3, as DNA: TGTGCCAGCAGCACCTGGACGGAAAATGAAAAACTGTTTTTT. Its protein product is CASSTWTENEKLFF.

The gene calls are TRBV11-2 and TRBJ1-1; D is unresolved. The germline V and J ends were trimmed by 4 bases and 1 base, with 7 bases remaining between them. Germline V lookup: CDR1 SGHAT, CDR2 FQNNGV. This CDR3 has 13 residues. In DNA form, the CDR3 reads TGTGCCAGCAGCTCTCAGCGGAACACTGAAGCTTTCTTT. This translates into CASSSQRNTEAFF.

This clone appeared a few times. The rearrangement joins TRBV27 to TRBJ2-1; TRBD2 agrees at 7 bases. The J segment lost 4 bases and the V segment lost 6 bases, leaving 12 bases of the junction unmatched. The CDR3 is 16 residues long. CDR1 is MNHEY, CDR2 SMNVEV, per germline (reference sequence). The CDR3 spells CASRSARTSFYNEQFF. The CDR3, as DNA: TGTGCCAGCAGATCTGCCCGGACTAGTTTTTACAATGAGCAGTTCTTC.

This chain links TRBV11-2 with TRBJ1-1; 7 bases are a match to TRBD1. The V segment lost 0 bases and the J segment 0 bases; nucleotides outside the gene matches: 7. Germline CDR1 and CDR2: SGHAT and FQNNGV. The CDR3 contains 17 residues. CDR3 coding DNA: TGTGCCAGCAGCTTAGATCTTTACGGGACAGTGAACACTGAAGCTTTCTTT. It codes for CASSLDLYGTVNTEAFF.

The chain has TRBV5-1 and TRBJ2-1, with TRBD2 matching over 8 bases. The J segment lost 7 bases and the V segment lost 5 bases, leaving 8 bases of the junction unmatched. The length of the CDR3 is 14 residues. Looked up from germline, CDR1 is SGHRS and CDR2 is YFSETQ. CDR3 region: CASRPTSAKNEQFF. CDR3 nucleotides: TGCGCCAGCAGGCCGACTAGCGCAAAAAATGAGCAGTTCTTC.

The chain couples TRBV27 to TRBJ2-5; TRBD1 matches 8 bases. The CDR3 length is 14 residues. Per the germline V gene, CDR1 is MNHEY and CDR2 is SMNVEV (reference sequence). The V and J ends lost 3 bases and 5 bases, in that order; junction bases with no gene match: 5. CDR3 in DNA: TGTGCCAGCAGTTTGAGTGACAGGGGTGAGACCCAGTACTTC. This translates into CASSLSDRGETQYF.

The chain recombines TRBV5-1 with TRBJ1-1; D not certain. The length of the CDR3 is 14 residues. V was pared by 2 bases and J by 1 base, with 9 bases between. CDR1 SGHRS and CDR2 YFSETQ come from the germline V gene. CDR3 in amino acids: CASSLWDGNTEAFF. The DNA of the CDR3 is TGCGCCAGCAGCTTATGGGATGGGAACACTGAAGCTTTCTTT.

This chain uses TRBV29-1 with TRBJ1-2; tentative D call: TRBD1 (5 bases). Germline values: CDR1 SQVTM, CDR2 ANQGSEA. The CDR3 is 13 residues long. The germline V and J ends were trimmed by 2 bases and 2 bases, with 9 bases remaining between them. The CDR3 reads CSVEMGDNYGYTF. For the CDR3, the DNA is TGCAGCGTTGAAATGGGGGACAACTATGGCTACACCTTC.

The chain employs TRBV7-9 and TRBJ2-5, with 8 bases identical to TRBD1. J gave up 5 bases and V 1 base, and 6 bases lay outside the gene matches. This CDR3 spans 15 amino acids. In germline, CDR1 is SEHNR, CDR2 FQNEAQ (reference sequence). The CDR3 reads CASSLEGQARETQYF. The DNA for the CDR3 is TGTGCCAGCAGCTTAGAGGGACAGGCACGGGAGACCCAGTACTTC.

The V and J genes are TRBV2 and TRBJ1-1, with D tentatively TRBD1 (6 bases). V lost 5 bases and J 1 base, leaving 14 bases between the germline ends. Germline CDR1 is SNHLY and CDR2 is FYNNEI. This CDR3 is 15 amino acids long. The CDR3 protein is CASSPSQTGNTEAFF. CDR3 in DNA: TGTGCCAGCAGTCCATCACAGACAGGGAACACTGAAGCTTTCTTT.

J is TRBJ2-5 and V is TRBV5-4, with 7 nucleotides matching TRBD1. Germline trimming cut 4 bases from V and 1 base from J; bases unmatched to any gene: 7. The CDR3 runs to 15 residues. Germline V lookup: CDR1 SGHNT, CDR2 YYREEE (reference sequence). The CDR3 DNA reads TGTGCCAGCAGCATTCGACAGGGATTCCAAGAGACCCAGTACTTC. Residues: CASSIRQGFQETQYF.

The V and J genes are TRBV4-1 and TRBJ2-5, with 13 bases lining up with TRBD2. This CDR3 spans 18 amino acids. The germline V gene encodes CDR1 MGHRA and CDR2 YSYEKL. V shed 0 bases and J 5 bases; nucleotides not matched to a gene: 9. CDR3 amino acids: CASSQDRLAGGARETQYF. For the CDR3, the DNA is TGCGCCAGCAGCCAAGATCGACTAGCGGGGGGCGCGAGGGAGACCCAGTACTTC.

The chain joins TRBV20-1 to TRBJ2-5; D uncertain. CDR1 is DFQATT, CDR2 SNEGSKA, per germline (reference sequence). The length of the CDR3 is 10 residues. With 3 bases removed from V and 5 bases from J, the gap between germline ends came to 4 bases. CDR3 in amino acids: CSASGETQYF. The DNA of the CDR3 is TGCAGTGCTAGCGGGGAGACCCAGTACTTC.

The rearrangement links TRBV15 to TRBJ1-1; no clear D gene. V was pared by 2 bases and J by 0 bases, with 13 bases between. The CDR3 sequence is 16 residues long. CDR1 is LNHNV and CDR2 is YYDKDF in the germline V gene (reference sequence). This chain's CDR3 is CATSRPQHLMNTEAFF. The DNA for the CDR3 is TGTGCCACCAGCAGACCCCAACATCTTATGAACACTGAAGCTTTCTTT.